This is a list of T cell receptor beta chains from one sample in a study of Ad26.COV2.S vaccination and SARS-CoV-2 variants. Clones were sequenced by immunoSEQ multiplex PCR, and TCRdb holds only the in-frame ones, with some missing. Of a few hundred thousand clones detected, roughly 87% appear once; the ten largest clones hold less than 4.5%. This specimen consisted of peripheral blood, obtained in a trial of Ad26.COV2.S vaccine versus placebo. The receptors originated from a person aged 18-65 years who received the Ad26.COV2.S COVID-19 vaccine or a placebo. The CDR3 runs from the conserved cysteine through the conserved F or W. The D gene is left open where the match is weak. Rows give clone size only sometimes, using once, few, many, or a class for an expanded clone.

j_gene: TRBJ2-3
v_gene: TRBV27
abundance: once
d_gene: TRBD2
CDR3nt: TGTGCCAGCAGTTTAACTAGCGGGGCTAGCACAGATACGCAGTATTTT
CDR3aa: CASSLTSGASTDTQYF

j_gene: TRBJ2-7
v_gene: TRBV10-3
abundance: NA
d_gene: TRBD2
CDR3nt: TGTGCCATCGGGACTAGCGGCAACTCCTACGAGCAGTACTTC
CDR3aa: CAIGTSGNSYEQYF

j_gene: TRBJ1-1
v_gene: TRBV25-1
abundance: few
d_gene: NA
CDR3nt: TGTGCCAGCAGTGACTGGGGGGCTGGCACTGAAGCTTTCTTT
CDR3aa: CASSDWGAGTEAFF

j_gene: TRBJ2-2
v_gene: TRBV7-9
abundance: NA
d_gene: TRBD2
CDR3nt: TGTGCCAGCAGCTTAGAGCGGGAGTCTGCCGGGGAGCTGTTTTTT
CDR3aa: CASSLERESAGELFF

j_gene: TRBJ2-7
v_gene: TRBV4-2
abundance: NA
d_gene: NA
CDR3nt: TGTGCCAGCAGCCAAGCCAAGGCCTCCTACGAGCAGTACTTC
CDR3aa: CASSQAKASYEQYF

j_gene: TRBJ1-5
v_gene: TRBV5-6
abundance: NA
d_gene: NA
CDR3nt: TGTGCCAGCAGCTTTGGGATTCAGCCCCAGCATTTT
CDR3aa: CASSFGIQPQHF

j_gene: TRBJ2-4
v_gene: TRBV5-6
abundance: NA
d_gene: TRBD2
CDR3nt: TGTGCCAGCAGCTTGGCCGCTAGCGGGAGGAACATTCAGTACTTC
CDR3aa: CASSLAASGRNIQYF

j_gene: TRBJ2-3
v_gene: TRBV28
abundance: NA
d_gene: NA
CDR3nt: TGTGCCAGCAGGCGAAGGGGGTCCGGGTTAGATACGCAGTATTTT
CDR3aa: CASRRRGSGLDTQYF

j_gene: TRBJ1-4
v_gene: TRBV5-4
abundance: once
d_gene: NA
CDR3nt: TGTGCCAGCAGCCCCGGCGGGGAGTTGACTAATGAAAAACTGTTTTTT
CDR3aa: CASSPGGELTNEKLFF

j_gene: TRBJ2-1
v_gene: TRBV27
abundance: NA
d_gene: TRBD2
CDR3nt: TGTGCCAGCAGTTTATCTGGACTAGCGGGAAACAATGAGCAGTTCTTC
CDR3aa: CASSLSGLAGNNEQFF

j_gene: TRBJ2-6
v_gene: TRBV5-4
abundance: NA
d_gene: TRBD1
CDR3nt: TGTGCCAGCAGCTTTAGTCAGGGGGCGGGTGGGGCCAACGTCCTGACTTTC
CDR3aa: CASSFSQGAGGANVLTF

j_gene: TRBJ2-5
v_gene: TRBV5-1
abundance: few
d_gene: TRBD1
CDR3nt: TGCGCCAGCAGCCAACAGGGGGCGAGGGAGACCCAGTACTTC
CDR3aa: CASSQQGARETQYF

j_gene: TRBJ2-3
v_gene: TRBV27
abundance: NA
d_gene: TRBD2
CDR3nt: TGTGCCAGCACCCGGAGAGGCGGGAGCTCAGATACGCAGTATTTT
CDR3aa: CASTRRGGSSDTQYF

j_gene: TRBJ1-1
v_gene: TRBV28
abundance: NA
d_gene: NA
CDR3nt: TGTGCCAGCAGTTTGCTCGTAAACACTGAAGCTTTCTTT
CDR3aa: CASSLLVNTEAFF

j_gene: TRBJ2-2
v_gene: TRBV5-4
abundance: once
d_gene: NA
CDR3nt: TGTGCCAGCAGCTTGGGGCAGGGGAACACCGGGGAGCTGTTTTTT
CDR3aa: CASSLGQGNTGELFF

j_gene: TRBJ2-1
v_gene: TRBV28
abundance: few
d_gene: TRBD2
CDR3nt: TGTGCCAGCAGACTGACTAGCGGGAGGCGCGATGAGCAGTTCTTC
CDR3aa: CASRLTSGRRDEQFF

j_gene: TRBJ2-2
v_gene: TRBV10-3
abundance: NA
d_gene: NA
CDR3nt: TGTGCCATCAGTAACGGTGGAGGCGACACCGGGGAGCTGTTTTTT
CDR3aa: CAISNGGGDTGELFF

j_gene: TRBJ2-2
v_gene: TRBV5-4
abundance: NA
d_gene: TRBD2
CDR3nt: TGTGCCAGCAGCTCCGGGACTAGCGGTTACACCGGGGAGCTGTTTTTT
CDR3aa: CASSSGTSGYTGELFF

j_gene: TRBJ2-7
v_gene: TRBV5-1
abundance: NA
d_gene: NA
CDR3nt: TGCGCCAGCAGCTGGGACAGCTCCTGGGAGGCAGGAGGGCTCCGGTTGTACGAGCAGTACTTC
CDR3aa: CASSWDSSWEAGGLRLYEQYF

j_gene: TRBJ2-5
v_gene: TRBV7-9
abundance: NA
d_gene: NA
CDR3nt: TGTGCCAGCAGCCCGTCCCCCGCCAGGGAACAAGAGACCCAGTACTTC
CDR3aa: CASSPSPAREQETQYF

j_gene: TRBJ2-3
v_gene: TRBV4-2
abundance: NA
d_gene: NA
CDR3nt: TGTGCCAGCAGCCAAGGGGGGAGTGATATTAATACGCAGTATTTT
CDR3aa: CASSQGGSDINTQYF

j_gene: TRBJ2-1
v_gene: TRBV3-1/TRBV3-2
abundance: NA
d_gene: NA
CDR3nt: TGTGCCAGCAGCCAAGGGAGCGGAGACTACAATGAGCAGTTCTTC
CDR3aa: CASSQGSGDYNEQFF

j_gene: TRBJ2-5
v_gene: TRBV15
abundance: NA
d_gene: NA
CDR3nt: TGTGCCACCAGCAGAGATTACCGGGGGACACAAGAGACCCAGTACTTC
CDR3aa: CATSRDYRGTQETQYF

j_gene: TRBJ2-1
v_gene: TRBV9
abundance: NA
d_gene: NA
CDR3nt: TGTGCCAGCAGCACCCCAGGGGCGGACGATGAGCAGTTCTTC
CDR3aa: CASSTPGADDEQFF

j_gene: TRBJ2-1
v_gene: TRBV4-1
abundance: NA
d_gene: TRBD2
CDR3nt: TGCGCCAGCAGCCAAGATCCTGAGCGGGAGGGTGAGTTCTTC
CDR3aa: CASSQDPEREGEFF